These 27 T cell receptor beta chains came from one sample sequenced in a study of cytomegalovirus exposure and HLA in healthy donors. Some clones are missing from TCRdb's copy, which holds only in-frame ones; the method was immunoSEQ multiplex PCR. The sample carries about 58,000 clones, 90% recorded once. The specimen was PBMCs. The source of these receptors is a man younger than 30 in good health and CMV-seronegative.

V usage is TRBV30 and J usage is TRBJ2-2; no reliable D call. The CDR3 length is 15 residues. Trimming removed 4 bases from V and 5 bases from J, with 17 bases in between. In germline, CDR1 is GTSNPN, CDR2 SVGIG (reference sequence). The CDR3 sequence is CAWNLGERGTGELFF. DNA of the CDR3: TGTGCCTGGAACCTTGGAGAGCGTGGTACCGGGGAGCTGTTTTTT.

The chain combines TRBV7-8 with TRBJ1-2; TRBD1 matches 7 bases. The germline V gene encodes CDR1 SGHVS and CDR2 FQNEAQ. After removal of 3 bases from V and 3 bases from J, the junction contained 10 bases not matched to a gene. The CDR3 consists of 16 residues. CDR3 DNA sequence: TGTGCCAGCAGCTTGACAGGGAACCCGCCCTACTATGGCTACACCTTC. This translates into CASSLTGNPPYYGYTF.

The rearrangement uses TRBV11-3 and TRBJ1-2, with 7 positions matching TRBD1. The CDR3 loop spans 14 amino acids. Germline V gene sequence: CDR1 SGHNT, CDR2 YENEEA. Trimming at V came to 8 bases and at J to 5 bases, leaving 11 bases not matched to a gene. Here the CDR3 DNA reads TGTGCCAGCGCAACCGCGGGACAGCCGTATGGCTACACCTTC. Protein: CASATAGQPYGYTF. Using reference TRBV11-3 and TRBJ1-2 for the parts outside the CDR3, the full variable domain is EAGVVQSPRYKIIEKKQPVAFWCNPISGHNTLYWYLQNLGQGPELLIRYENEEAVDDSQLPKDRFSAERLKGVDSTLKIQPAELGDSAVYLCASATAGQPYGYTFGSGTRLTVV.

The rearrangement joins TRBV19 to TRBJ2-7, with no clear D. Trimming took off 4 bases at V and 2 bases at J, with 12 bases between the two ends. The germline CDR1 and CDR2 sequences are LNHDA and SQIVND (reference sequence). The CDR3 has 14 amino acids. The CDR3 nucleotides read TGTGCCAGTAGTAAACGGGTAGCAGCCTACGAGCAGTACTTC. It encodes CASSKRVAAYEQYF.

The rearrangement uses TRBV7-8 and TRBJ2-1; 7 bases line up with TRBD2. Germline V gene lookup returns CDR1 SGHVS and CDR2 FQNEAQ. V dropped 5 bases and J dropped 1; count of bases not matched to a gene: 11. There are 17 residues in the CDR3. DNA for the CDR3: TGTGCCAGCAGCGCCACTGCACCTAGCGGATCCTACAATGAGCAGTTCTTC. Translated: CASSATAPSGSYNEQFF.

The chain combines TRBV15 with TRBJ2-5; 7 nucleotides line up with TRBD2. Germline lookup yields CDR1 LNHNV and CDR2 YYDKDF (reference sequence). The CDR3 loop spans 16 amino acids. J lost 2 bases, V lost 1 base, and 7 bases had no gene match. The CDR3 is CATSRGLADLQETQYF. The CDR3 nucleotides read TGTGCCACCAGCAGAGGGCTAGCGGACTTACAAGAGACCCAGTACTTC.

The chain uses TRBV9 and TRBJ2-2, with 11 positions matching TRBD1. J was trimmed by 1 base and V by 2 bases; bases with no gene match: 13. Germline lookup yields CDR1 SGDLS and CDR2 YYNGEE. The CDR3 has 20 residues. DNA of the CDR3: TGTGCCAGCAGCGTCCCCGACAGGACAGGGGGCTCTAAGAACACCGGGGAGCTGTTTTTT. Its protein product is CASSVPDRTGGSKNTGELFF.

The chain couples TRBV9 to TRBJ2-7; D is possibly TRBD2 (5 bases). V shed 0 bases and J shed 3 bases, with 16 bases lying between them. Germline loops: CDR1 SGDLS, CDR2 YYNGEE. The CDR3 is made up of 16 amino acids. The CDR3 sequence: CASSVEGSSLVYEQYF. CDR3 nucleotides: TGTGCCAGCAGCGTAGAAGGGAGTAGCCTGGTCTACGAGCAGTACTTC. Full variable domain (outside the CDR3, taken from reference TRBV9 and TRBJ2-7): DSGVTQTPKHLITATGQRVTLRCSPRSGDLSVYWYQQSLDQGLQFLIQYYNGEERAKGNILERFSAQQFPDLHSELNLSSLELGDSALYFCASSVEGSSLVYEQYFGPGTRLTVT.

This chain joins TRBV5-1 and TRBJ1-5; 9 nucleotides line up with TRBD1. Germline V gene lookup returns CDR1 SGHRS and CDR2 YFSETQ. CDR3 length equals 15 residues. With 0 bases clipped from V and 6 bases from J, the junction kept 4 bases outside the gene matches. The CDR3 DNA follows: TGCGCCAGCAGCTTGGACGGGACAGGGCCTCAGCCCCAGCATTTT. Residues: CASSLDGTGPQPQHF.

The chain uses TRBV19 and TRBJ2-7; 15 bases align to TRBD2. V shed 7 bases and J 3 bases; nucleotides not matched to a gene: 13. CDR3 length equals 18 residues. CDR1 is LNHDA, CDR2 SQIVND, per germline (reference sequence). The CDR3 sequence: CASKGTSGRTAPDYEQYF. CDR3 nucleotide sequence: TGTGCCAGTAAAGGGACTAGCGGGAGGACCGCCCCGGACTACGAGCAGTACTTC.

The V call is TRBV5-1, the J call TRBJ2-3; 8 positions match TRBD2. CDR1 and CDR2 from the germline V gene are SGHRS and YFSETQ. This CDR3 is built from 15 residues. V was pared by 3 bases and J by 6 bases, with 9 bases of the junction left unmatched. The chain's CDR3 is CASSSGTSLFDTQYF. The CDR3 DNA follows: TGCGCCAGCAGCTCCGGGACTAGTCTCTTCGATACGCAGTATTTT.

The chain couples TRBV11-2 to TRBJ2-3; 7 nucleotides agree with TRBD2. CDR3 length: 14 residues. V was clipped by 3 bases and J by 4 bases; unmatched bases: 4. Germline-derived CDR1 and CDR2 are SGHAT and FQNNGV. CDR3 residues: CASSFTGGADTQYF. The CDR3, as DNA: TGTGCCAGCAGCTTCACTGGGGGGGCAGATACGCAGTATTTT.

This sequence joins TRBV6-1 and TRBJ2-7; D might be TRBD1 (6 bases). This CDR3 contains 19 residues. CDR1 MNHNS and CDR2 SASEGT come from the germline V gene. Trimming took off 3 bases at V and 5 bases at J, with 29 bases between the two ends. Here the CDR3 reads CASSDLNAFVGDKSNEQYF. For the CDR3, the DNA is TGTGCCAGCAGTGATTTGAATGCGTTTGTCGGGGACAAAAGCAACGAGCAGTACTTC.

V and J are TRBV5-1 and TRBJ1-1; 9 positions match TRBD1. The J segment lost 2 bases and the V segment lost 6 bases, leaving 5 bases of the junction unmatched. Per the germline V gene, CDR1 is SGHRS and CDR2 is YFSETQ. This CDR3 comprises 14 residues. CDR3 sequence (DNA): TGCGCCAGCACCAGGACAGGGGAAAACACTGAAGCTTTCTTT. It encodes CASTRTGENTEAFF.

This rearrangement joins TRBV28 to TRBJ2-7, with 10 bases that match TRBD1. The CDR3 covers 13 residues. The V segment lost 6 bases and the J segment 5 bases; nucleotides outside the gene matches: 4. In germline, CDR1 is MDHEN, CDR2 SYDVKM. The CDR3 protein is CASSRDRGDEQYF. CDR3 coding DNA: TGTGCCAGCAGCCGGGACAGGGGCGACGAGCAGTACTTC.

The V gene is TRBV11-3, the J gene TRBJ2-1, with D perhaps matching TRBD2 (5 bases). V was shortened by 3 bases and J by 4 bases, with 13 bases between the two germline ends. The CDR3 spans 15 residues. Per germline, CDR1 SGHNT and CDR2 YENEEA. CDR3 region: CASSFGLLYYNEQFF. CDR3 coding DNA: TGTGCCAGCAGCTTTGGACTTCTCTATTACAATGAGCAGTTCTTC.

The gene calls are TRBV11-3 and TRBJ1-3; D is uncertain. V lost 1 base and J lost 7, with 5 bases in between. Germline V gene lookup returns CDR1 SGHNT and CDR2 YENEEA. CDR3 length: 12 residues. The CDR3 protein is CASSLAGNTIYF. Written as DNA, the CDR3 is TGTGCCAGCAGCTTAGCAGGCAACACCATATATTTT. Supplemented by reference TRBV11-3 and TRBJ1-3, the full variable domain reads EAGVVQSPRYKIIEKKQPVAFWCNPISGHNTLYWYLQNLGQGPELLIRYENEEAVDDSQLPKDRFSAERLKGVDSTLKIQPAELGDSAVYLCASSLAGNTIYFGEGSWLTVV.

This CDR3 reads CASSNGQARYSNQPQHF. For the CDR3, the DNA is TGTGCCAGCAGCAACGGACAGGCGAGATATAGCAATCAGCCCCAGCATTTT. This chain connects TRBV21-1 to TRBJ1-5; the table gives TRBD1 as D, unverified against the DNA. TRBV21-1 is marked as a pseudogene. CDR3 size: 17 residues.

The rearrangement links TRBV25-1 to TRBJ2-1; no firm D call. V dropped 3 bases and J dropped 6 bases, with 9 bases sitting between them. Germline values: CDR1 MGHDK, CDR2 SYGVNS. The CDR3 loop spans 13 amino acids. The CDR3 DNA follows: TGTGCCAGCAGTGATTTAAGAGGCAATGAGCAGTTCTTC. As protein: CASSDLRGNEQFF.

V and J are TRBV4-2 and TRBJ1-3; 10 bases map to TRBD1. The CDR3 spans 17 residues. After removal of 0 bases from V and 2 bases from J, the junction contained 4 bases not matched to a gene. Germline lookup yields CDR1 LGHNA and CDR2 YNFKEQ. For the CDR3, the DNA is TGTGCCAGCAGCCAAGAGACGGGGACAGGGGCTGGAAACACCATATATTTT. Amino acids: CASSQETGTGAGNTIYF.

The chain combines TRBV2 with TRBJ2-1; weak D call: TRBD2 (6 bases). V was clipped by 8 bases and J by 4 bases, with 12 bases between them. The CDR3 sequence is 13 residues long. Germline V gene sequence: CDR1 SNHLY, CDR2 FYNNEI. Written as DNA, the CDR3 is TGTGCCAGCGGGGCGGGAATTTACAATGAGCAGTTCTTC. Residues: CASGAGIYNEQFF.

The rearrangement joins TRBV11-2 to TRBJ2-7; D may be TRBD2 (6 bases). Germline V gene sequence: CDR1 SGHAT, CDR2 FQNNGV. The CDR3 totals 16 residues. Trimming removed 3 bases at V and 2 bases at J, with 17 bases between. CDR3 amino acids: CASSLIHAGRTYEQYF. CDR3 in DNA: TGTGCCAGCAGCTTGATCCATGCGGGACGTACCTACGAGCAGTACTTC. Drawing the rest from reference TRBV11-2 and TRBJ2-7, the complete variable domain is EAGVAQSPRYKIIEKRQSVAFWCNPISGHATLYWYQQILGQGPKLLIQFQNNGVVDDSQLPKDRFSAERLKGVDSTLKIQPAKLEDSAVYLCASSLIHAGRTYEQYFGPGTRLTVT.

The chain has TRBV7-2 and TRBJ2-1; 7 nucleotides line up with TRBD1. The length of the CDR3 is 12 residues. V lost 4 bases to trimming and J lost 10 bases; unmatched junction nucleotides: 4. CDR1 SGHTA and CDR2 FQGNSA come from the germline V gene. CDR3 DNA sequence: TGTGCCAGCAGCTCCACAGGGGACGAGCAGTTCTTC. Its translation: CASSSTGDEQFF.

This rearrangement joins TRBV7-9 to TRBJ1-1, with 7 bases fitting TRBD1. The V gene end was trimmed by 6 bases and the J gene end by 2 bases; junction bases not matched to a gene: 12. Germline assignment: CDR1 SEHNR and CDR2 FQNEAQ (reference sequence). The CDR3 length is 16 residues. The CDR3 loop reads CASSLIRQGLNTEAFF. The CDR3 DNA reads TGTGCCAGCAGTTTAATTAGACAGGGTCTAAACACTGAAGCTTTCTTT.

In its sample, this clone was seen once. The rearrangement links TRBV30 to TRBJ2-3; 8 nucleotides line up with TRBD2. Trimming at V came to 0 bases and at J to 2 bases, leaving 4 bases not matched to a gene. CDR1 and CDR2 from the germline V gene are GTSNPN and SVGIG (reference sequence). CDR3 length: 15 amino acids. The CDR3 loop reads CAWSVGTSITDTQYF. The CDR3 DNA follows: TGTGCCTGGAGTGTTGGGACTAGTATCACAGATACGCAGTATTTT.

The chain has TRBV28 and TRBJ1-2; D might be TRBD1 (5 bases). V lost 4 bases, J lost 7 bases, and 10 bases lay in between. This CDR3 spans 12 amino acids. CDR1 and CDR2 (germline): MDHEN, SYDVKM. This chain's CDR3 is CASSSGWGGYTF. CDR3 nucleotide sequence: TGTGCCAGCAGTTCAGGGTGGGGTGGCTACACCTTC.

Written as DNA, the CDR3 is TGTGCCAGCAGCAACGGTAGCGGGAGGGCCTACGAGCAGTACTTC. Translating gives CASSNGSGRAYEQYF. V and J are TRBV7-9 and TRBJ2-7, with 11 bases lining up with TRBD2. CDR3 length: 15 amino acids. Germline V CDR1 and CDR2: SEHNR, FQNEAQ (reference sequence). Losses at the gene ends were 5 bases for V and 2 bases for J; bases not matched to a gene: 5.